This record concerns one T cell receptor beta chain sequence. Its antigen is not known. This CDR3 has 15 residues. Trimming removed 5 bases from V and 0 bases from J; junction bases left unmatched: 6. Germline V gene sequence: CDR1 LGHNA, CDR2 YNFKEQ. Here immunoSEQ multiplex PCR was the method, and the copy in TCRdb shows in-frame clones only, minus some. The data contain some 150,000 clones, about 93% of them singletons. The record originates from a study of OX40 agonist ivuxolimab in advanced cancers. Study-level points and caveats: Low normalized T-cell clonal expansion was additionally recorded for some nonresponders.

Cycle 7 day 1, cycle 4 day 1, and baseline were the timepoints at which blood was sampled. This specimen consisted of CD4+ or CD8+ T cells sorted from blood, obtained in a trial of the OX40 agonist ivuxolimab. The chain employs TRBV4-2 and TRBJ1-2, with 7 nucleotides matching TRBD1. This TCR came from an adult with an advanced solid tumor such as melanoma, head and neck, liver or kidney cancer. CDR3 DNA: TGTGCCAGCAGCTCGCGGGACAGATCTAACTATGGCTACACCTTC. Its translation is CASSSRDRSNYGYTF.